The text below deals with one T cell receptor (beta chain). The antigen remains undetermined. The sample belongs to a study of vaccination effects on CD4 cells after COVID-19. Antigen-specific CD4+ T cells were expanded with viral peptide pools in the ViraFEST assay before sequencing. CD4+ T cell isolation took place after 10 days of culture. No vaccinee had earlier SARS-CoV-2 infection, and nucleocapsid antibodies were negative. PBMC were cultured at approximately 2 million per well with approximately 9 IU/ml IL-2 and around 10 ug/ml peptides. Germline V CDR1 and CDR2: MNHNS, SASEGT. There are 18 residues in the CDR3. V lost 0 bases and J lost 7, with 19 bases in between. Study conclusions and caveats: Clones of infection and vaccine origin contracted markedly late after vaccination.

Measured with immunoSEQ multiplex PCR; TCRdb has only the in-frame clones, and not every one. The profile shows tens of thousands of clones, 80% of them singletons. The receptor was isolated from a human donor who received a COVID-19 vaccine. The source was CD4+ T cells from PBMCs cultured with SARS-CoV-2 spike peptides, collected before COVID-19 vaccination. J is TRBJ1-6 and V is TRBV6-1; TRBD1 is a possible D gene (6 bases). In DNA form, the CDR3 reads TGTGCCAGCAGTGAAGCGGTTAGGGGGGGGCATAAGAATTCACCCCTCCACTTT. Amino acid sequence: CASSEAVRGGHKNSPLHF.